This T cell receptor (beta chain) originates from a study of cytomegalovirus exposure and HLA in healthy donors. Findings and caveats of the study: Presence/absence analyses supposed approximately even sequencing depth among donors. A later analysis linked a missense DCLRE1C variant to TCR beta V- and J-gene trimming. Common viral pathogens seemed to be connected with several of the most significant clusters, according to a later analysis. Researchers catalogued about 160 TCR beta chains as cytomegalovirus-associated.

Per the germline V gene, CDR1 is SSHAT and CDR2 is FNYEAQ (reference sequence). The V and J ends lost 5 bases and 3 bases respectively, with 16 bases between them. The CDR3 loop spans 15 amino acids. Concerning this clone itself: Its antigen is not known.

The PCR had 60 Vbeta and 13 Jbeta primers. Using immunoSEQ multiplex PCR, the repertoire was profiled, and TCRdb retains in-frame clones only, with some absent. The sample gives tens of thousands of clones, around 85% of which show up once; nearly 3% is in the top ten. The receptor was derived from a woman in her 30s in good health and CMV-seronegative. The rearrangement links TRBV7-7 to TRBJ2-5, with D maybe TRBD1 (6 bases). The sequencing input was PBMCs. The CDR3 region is CASSRTALTEETQYF. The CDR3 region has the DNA TGTGCCAGCAGCCGGACAGCTCTTACAGAAGAGACCCAGTACTTC.